Described below is a single TCR beta chain sequence and its context. No antigen is known for it. Methotrexate plus calcineurin inhibitor accompanied controls' myeloablative marrow transplants; sampling was 1 year later. This entry is derived from a study of T cells after posttransplantation cyclophosphamide. Here immunoSEQ multiplex PCR was the method, and the copy in TCRdb shows in-frame clones only, minus some. The table lists approximately 5,000 clones, around 80% of them singletons. Study results and caveats: TRB clonality was highly associated with recipient CMV seropositivity and reactivation. Donor CD8+ memory clones often dominated recipient blood repertoires at later times.

Looked up from germline, CDR1 is LGHNA and CDR2 is YSLEER. The CDR3 covers 17 residues. The V gene end was trimmed by 5 bases and the J gene end by 0 bases; junction bases not matched to a gene: 11. The source was PBMCs, collected after an allogeneic stem cell transplant with a calcineurin inhibitor and methotrexate. This receptor was obtained from a male patient aged 40-50 years who received an allogeneic stem cell transplant from an unrelated donor, was CMV-positive, and had chronic GVHD only. Some T cells may have originated in the graft donor. This chain connects TRBV4-3 to TRBJ1-1; 8 nucleotides align to TRBD1. CDR3 DNA: TGCGCCAGCAGCAGGGACAGGCACCACTTTATGAACACTGAAGCTTTCTTT. This sequence encodes CASSRDRHHFMNTEAFF.